This TCR beta chain was recovered during a study of blood T cell repertoires in COVID-19. Study as a whole: Researchers got acute and convalescent COVID-19 samples from the United States, Italy and Spain. The cDNA or gDNA used as material had been derived from T cells, B-cell-depleted T cells, or PBMCs.

Source study methods: Amplified reference gene primers provided the basis for estimating nucleated cell counts. TCRdb keeps only in-frame clones here, not all; method: immunoSEQ multiplex PCR. V, J and clone size reflect that table, while D and trimming were determined from the DNA. The profile shows roughly 440,000 clones, about nine tenths of them singletons. The Seattle site enrolled patients during active infection and followed them longitudinally. In germline, CDR1 is SGHRS, CDR2 YFSETQ. CDR3 size: 14 residues. J lost 0 bases, V lost 4 bases, and 3 bases had no gene match. This receptor was obtained from a woman in her forties or fifties with COVID-19, enrolled during active disease. Sequencing used peripheral blood. The chain uses TRBV5-1 and TRBJ1-1; 7 bases fit TRBD1. The CDR3 region is CASSGGTVNTEAFF. Written as DNA, the CDR3 is TGCGCCAGCAGCGGGGGGACAGTGAACACTGAAGCTTTCTTT.